This section outlines one T cell receptor (beta chain) sequence together with its context. Its antigen is undetermined. Germline lookup yields CDR1 LGHNA and CDR2 YSLEER. Trimming shortened V by 0 bases and J by 5 bases, and 8 bases separated the two germline ends. This CDR3 spans 14 amino acids. TCRdb keeps only in-frame clones here, not all; method: immunoSEQ multiplex PCR. In the table there are more than 65,000 clones, about 88% of which are singletons. These data belong to a study of OX40 agonist ivuxolimab in advanced cancers. General study findings and limits: Expanded clones were, on average, more numerous among CD8+ T cells than CD4+.

Sequenced here: CD4+ or CD8+ T cells sorted from blood, sampled in a trial of the OX40 agonist ivuxolimab. This sequence was found in an adult with an advanced solid tumor such as melanoma, head and neck, liver or kidney cancer. The rearrangement links TRBV4-3 to TRBJ1-5; D possibly corresponds to TRBD1 (5 bases). The CDR3 DNA reads as TGCGCCAGCAGCCAAGATATAGGGGATCAGCCCCAGCATTTT. This codes for CASSQDIGDQPQHF.